These 20 T cell receptor beta chains originate from one sample sequenced in a study of blood T cell repertoires in COVID-19. This table comes from immunoSEQ multiplex PCR, and its TCRdb copy is limited to in-frame clones, with some not included. Among roughly 88,000 clones listed, about 89% were seen once. The sample consisted of peripheral blood. Source of these receptors: a woman aged 50 to 65 in a cohort sampled during active COVID-19.

Only a few counts were recorded for this clone. The CDR3 coding sequence is TGTGCCAGCAGCCCCCTGACAGGGGGGGCCACTGAAGCTTTCTTT. Protein: CASSPLTGGATEAFF. The V call is TRBV7-2, the J call TRBJ1-1, with 9 bases aligning to TRBD1. This CDR3 comprises 15 residues. Per the germline V gene, CDR1 is SGHTA and CDR2 is FQGNSA. Losses at the gene ends were 5 bases for V and 4 bases for J; bases not matched to a gene: 8.

The chain uses TRBV2 and TRBJ1-6; D gene unclear. The CDR3 has 15 amino acids. V shed 2 bases and J shed 7 bases, with 12 bases lying between them. The V gene's germline CDR1 is SNHLY and CDR2 FYNNEI. The CDR3 nucleotides are TGTGCCAGCAGTGAAAGACTACGGAGGAATTCACCCCTCCACTTT. This sequence encodes CASSERLRRNSPLHF.

This chain uses TRBV4-2 with TRBJ1-1, with D possibly being TRBD1 (5 bases). Deletions cut 1 base from V and 0 bases from J, with 9 bases between. The CDR3 runs to 15 residues. Germline V lookup: CDR1 LGHNA, CDR2 YNFKEQ. In nucleotides, the CDR3 is TGTGCCAGCAGCCAAGGGGGCAAGGTGAACACTGAAGCTTTCTTT. This sequence encodes CASSQGGKVNTEAFF.

This chain uses TRBV28 with TRBJ2-1; 10 bases are shared with TRBD2. V dropped 6 bases and J dropped 9; count of bases not matched to a gene: 14. The germline V gene encodes CDR1 MDHEN and CDR2 SYDVKM. This CDR3 has 16 amino acids. The CDR3 DNA reads as TGTGCCAGCAGCCTGGCTGGGCTAGCGGGAGCAGGTGAGCAGTTCTTC. As protein: CASSLAGLAGAGEQFF.

This chain joins TRBV2 and TRBJ2-4, with 15 positions matching TRBD2. Germline lookup yields CDR1 SNHLY and CDR2 FYNNEI. J gave up 4 bases and V 8 bases, and 6 bases lay outside the gene matches. The CDR3 covers 16 residues. The DNA of the CDR3 is TGTGCCAGCCAGGGACTAGCGGGGGGTGGGAAAAACATTCAGTACTTC. Translating it yields CASQGLAGGGKNIQYF.

V usage is TRBV5-4 and J usage is TRBJ2-1; 9 nucleotides align to TRBD2. From germline, CDR1 is SGHNT and CDR2 YYREEE (reference sequence). The CDR3 runs to 14 residues. With 4 bases clipped from V and 5 bases from J, the junction kept 4 bases outside the gene matches. The DNA for the CDR3 is TGTGCCAGCAGCCCTAGCGGGGACAACAATGAGCAGTTCTTC. This encodes CASSPSGDNNEQFF.

A few counts support this clone. The V gene is TRBV28, the J gene TRBJ1-5; TRBD1 might be the D (6 bases). Deletions cut 5 bases from V and 3 bases from J, with 14 bases between. This CDR3 has 15 amino acids. CDR1 MDHEN and CDR2 SYDVKM come from the germline V gene. This CDR3 is CASSARLGANQPQHF. For the CDR3, the DNA is TGTGCCAGCAGTGCAAGGCTGGGGGCCAATCAGCCCCAGCATTTT. Together with reference TRBV28 and TRBJ1-5, the CDR3 gives the full variable domain: DVKVTQSSRYLVKRTGEKVFLECVQDMDHENMFWYRQDPGLGLRLIYFSYDVKMKEKGDIPEGYSVSREKKERFSLILESASTNQTSMYLCASSARLGANQPQHFGDGTRLSIL.

The chain employs TRBV2 and TRBJ1-2, with D tentatively TRBD1 (5 bases). V was cut by 6 bases and J by 3 bases, with 11 bases left in between. Germline V gene sequence: CDR1 SNHLY, CDR2 FYNNEI. The CDR3 sequence is 13 residues long. CDR3 nucleotides: TGTGCCAGCAGCACCGACAGAGACTATGGCTACACCTTC. Residues: CASSTDRDYGYTF. The variable domain in full, with the rest retrieved from reference TRBV2 and TRBJ1-2, is EPEVTQTPSHQVTQMGQEVILRCVPISNHLYFYWYRQILGQKVEFLVSFYNNEISEKSEIFDDQFSVERPDGSNFTLKIRSTKLEDSAMYFCASSTDRDYGYTFGSGTRLTVV.

This chain connects TRBV7-6 to TRBJ2-1, with 8 bases fitting TRBD2. The CDR3 has 16 amino acids. Germline CDR1 reads SGHVS; CDR2 reads FNYEAQ. Losses at the gene ends were 1 base for V and 4 bases for J; bases not matched to a gene: 6. The CDR3 loop reads CASSLDSSGVYNEQFF. The CDR3 DNA sequence: TGTGCCAGCAGCTTAGATAGTAGCGGGGTGTACAATGAGCAGTTCTTC.

V gene TRBV4-2 combines with J gene TRBJ2-1; 9 bases are a match to TRBD1. Germline V lookup: CDR1 LGHNA, CDR2 YNFKEQ. The CDR3 consists of 13 residues. V shed 0 bases and J 10 bases; nucleotides not matched to a gene: 1. As DNA, the CDR3 is TGTGCCAGCAGCCAAGATGGGACAGGGGAGCAGTTCTTC. Translated, it gives CASSQDGTGEQFF.

The CDR3 DNA sequence: TGTGCCAGTACTCCTGGGGAGTATAGCAATCAGCCCCAGCATTTT. Its translation: CASTPGEYSNQPQHF. V gene TRBV19 combines with J gene TRBJ1-5; D unclear. V lost 7 bases and J 0 bases, leaving 13 bases between the germline ends. The CDR3 totals 15 residues. The germline V gene encodes CDR1 LNHDA and CDR2 SQIVND (reference sequence).

The chain is built from TRBV9 and TRBJ1-1, with D possibly matching TRBD1 (6 bases). The CDR3 extends over 14 amino acids. Per germline, CDR1 SGDLS and CDR2 YYNGEE. V lost 0 bases to trimming and J lost 4 bases, with 10 bases between them. CDR3 region: CASSVEGVSTEAFF. CDR3 bases: TGTGCCAGCAGCGTAGAGGGGGTATCCACTGAAGCTTTCTTT. Full variable domain (remainder filled in from reference TRBV9 and TRBJ1-1): DSGVTQTPKHLITATGQRVTLRCSPRSGDLSVYWYQQSLDQGLQFLIQYYNGEERAKGNILERFSAQQFPDLHSELNLSSLELGDSALYFCASSVEGVSTEAFFGQGTRLTVV.

The sample holds one count of this clone. The rearrangement links TRBV7-9 to TRBJ2-3, with D possibly being TRBD2 (5 bases). V dropped 2 bases and J dropped 3 bases, with 15 bases sitting between them. Germline V gene sequence: CDR1 SEHNR, CDR2 FQNEAQ (reference sequence). The CDR3 has 16 amino acids. CDR3 sequence reads: CASSLRRADVTDTQYF. The CDR3 DNA reads TGTGCCAGCAGCTTAAGGCGGGCGGACGTGACAGATACGCAGTATTTT.

The rearrangement joins TRBV5-6 to TRBJ1-2; D may be TRBD1 (5 bases). The CDR3 covers 13 residues. V gave up 4 bases and J gave up 4 bases, with 11 bases separating them. Germline V CDR1 and CDR2: SGHDT, YYEEEE. The CDR3 DNA reads TGTGCCAGCAGCCACAGGCTACCCTATGGCTACACCTTC. Translating gives CASSHRLPYGYTF.

V gene TRBV2 combines with J gene TRBJ1-2; 7 bases are a match to TRBD1. Germline V lookup: CDR1 SNHLY, CDR2 FYNNEI. The CDR3 has 15 amino acids. After removal of 5 bases from V and 4 bases from J, the junction contained 10 bases not matched to a gene. This CDR3 is CASSLGTGVGYGYTF. In DNA, the CDR3 is TGTGCCAGCAGTCTGGGAACAGGGGTGGGCTATGGCTACACCTTC.

In DNA, the CDR3 is TGTGCCATCAGTGGACGTGGGACAGGGGAGCTCTACGAGCAGTACTTC. Protein product: CAISGRGTGELYEQYF. The chain carries TRBV10-3 and TRBJ2-7; 10 bases are shared with TRBD1. Germline V CDR1 and CDR2: ENHRY, SYGVKD. The CDR3 contains 16 residues. V gave up 4 bases and J gave up 3 bases; unmatched junction bases: 9.

In this sample, this clone turned up a few times. This chain connects TRBV19 to TRBJ2-3; tentative D call: TRBD1 (6 bases). This CDR3 spans 16 amino acids. The V and J ends lost 3 bases and 0 bases respectively, with 13 bases between them. In germline, CDR1 is LNHDA, CDR2 SQIVND (reference sequence). The chain's CDR3 is CASSIRLDSSTDTQYF. CDR3 nucleotide sequence: TGTGCCAGTAGTATCCGGTTGGACAGTAGCACAGATACGCAGTATTTT.

This chain uses TRBV30 with TRBJ2-7; 7 bases agree with TRBD2. The germline CDR1 and CDR2 sequences are GTSNPN and SVGIG (reference sequence). The CDR3 totals 16 residues. V was pared by 0 bases and J by 3 bases, with 11 bases of the junction left unmatched. CDR3 nucleotides: TGTGCCTGGAGTGTACCTAAACAGCGGGGCTACTACGAGCAGTACTTC. Translated: CAWSVPKQRGYYEQYF.

The V call is TRBV7-2, the J call TRBJ2-7, with D possibly matching TRBD1 (5 bases). This CDR3 has 15 residues. The V gene lost 1 base and the J gene lost 5 bases, with 15 bases spanning the gap. Germline CDR1 and CDR2: SGHTA and FQGNSA. The CDR3, as DNA: TGTGCCAGCAGCTTAGTAGGCAGGGTGGTGGACGAGCAGTACTTC. It translates to CASSLVGRVVDEQYF.

The CDR3 DNA reads as TGCGCCAGCAGCTCGACTAGCGGTCCCTACGAGCAGTACTTC. It specifies CASSSTSGPYEQYF. The J gene is TRBJ2-7, the V gene TRBV5-1, with 9 bases identical to TRBD2. The length of the CDR3 is 14 residues. The V and J ends lost 3 bases and 2 bases, in that order; junction bases with no gene match: 3. The germline V gene encodes CDR1 SGHRS and CDR2 YFSETQ.